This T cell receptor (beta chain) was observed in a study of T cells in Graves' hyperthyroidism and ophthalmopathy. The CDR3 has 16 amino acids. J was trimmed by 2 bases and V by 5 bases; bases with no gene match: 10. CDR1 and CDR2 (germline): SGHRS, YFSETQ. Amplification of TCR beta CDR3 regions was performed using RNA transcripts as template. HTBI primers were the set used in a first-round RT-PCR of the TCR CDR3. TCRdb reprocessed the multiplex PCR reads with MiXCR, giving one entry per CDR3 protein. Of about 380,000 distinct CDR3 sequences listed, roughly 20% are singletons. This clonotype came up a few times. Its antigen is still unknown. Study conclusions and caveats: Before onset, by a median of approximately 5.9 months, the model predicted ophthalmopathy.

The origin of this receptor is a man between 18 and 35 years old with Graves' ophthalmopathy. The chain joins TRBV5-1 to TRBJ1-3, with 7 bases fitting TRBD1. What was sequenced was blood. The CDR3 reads CASRSTGVNPGNTIYF. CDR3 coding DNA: TGCGCCAGCAGATCCACAGGGGTAAACCCTGGAAACACCATATATTTT.